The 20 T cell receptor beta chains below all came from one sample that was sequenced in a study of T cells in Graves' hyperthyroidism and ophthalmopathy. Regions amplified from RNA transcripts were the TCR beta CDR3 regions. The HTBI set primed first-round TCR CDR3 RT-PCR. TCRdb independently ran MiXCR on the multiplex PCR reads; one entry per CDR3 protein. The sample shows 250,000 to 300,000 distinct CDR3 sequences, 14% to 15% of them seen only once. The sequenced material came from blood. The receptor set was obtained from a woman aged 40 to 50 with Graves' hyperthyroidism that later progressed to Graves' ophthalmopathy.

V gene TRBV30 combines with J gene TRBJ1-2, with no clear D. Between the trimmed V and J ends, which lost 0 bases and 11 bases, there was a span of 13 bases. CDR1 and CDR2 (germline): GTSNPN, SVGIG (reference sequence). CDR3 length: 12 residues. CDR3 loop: CAWSVQRAGYTF. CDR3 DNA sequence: TGTGCCTGGAGTGTACAACGGGCAGGTTACACCTTC.

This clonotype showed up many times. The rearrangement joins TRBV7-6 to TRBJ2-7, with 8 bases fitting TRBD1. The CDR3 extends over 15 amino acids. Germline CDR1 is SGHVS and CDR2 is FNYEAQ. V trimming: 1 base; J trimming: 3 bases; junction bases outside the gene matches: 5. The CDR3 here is CASSLETGGFYEQYF. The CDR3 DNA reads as TGTGCCAGCAGCTTAGAAACAGGGGGGTTCTACGAGCAGTACTTC.

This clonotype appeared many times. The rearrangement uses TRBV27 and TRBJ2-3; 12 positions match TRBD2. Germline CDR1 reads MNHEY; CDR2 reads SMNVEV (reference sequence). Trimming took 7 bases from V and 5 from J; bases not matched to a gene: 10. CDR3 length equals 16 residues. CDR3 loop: CASTTSGRLWGDTQYF. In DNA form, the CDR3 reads TGTGCCAGCACGACTAGCGGGAGACTGTGGGGAGATACGCAGTATTTT.

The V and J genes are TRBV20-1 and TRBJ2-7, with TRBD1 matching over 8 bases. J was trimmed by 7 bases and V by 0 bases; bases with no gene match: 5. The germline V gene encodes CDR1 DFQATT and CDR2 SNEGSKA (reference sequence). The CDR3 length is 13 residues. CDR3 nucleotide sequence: TGCAGTGCTAGAGATTGGCGGACAGGGGAGCAGTACTTC. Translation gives CSARDWRTGEQYF.

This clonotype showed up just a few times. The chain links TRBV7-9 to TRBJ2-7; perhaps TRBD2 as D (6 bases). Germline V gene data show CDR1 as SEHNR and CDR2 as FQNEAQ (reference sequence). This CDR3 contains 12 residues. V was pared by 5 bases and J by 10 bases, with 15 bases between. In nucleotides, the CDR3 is TGTGCCAGCAGCCGCGATAGCGGAGAACAGTACTTC. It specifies CASSRDSGEQYF.

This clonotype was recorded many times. Here the CDR3 reads CASSFRQGGVSTEAFF. The CDR3, as DNA: TGCGCCAGCAGCTTCCGACAGGGAGGTGTAAGCACTGAAGCTTTCTTT. The V call is TRBV5-1, the J call TRBJ1-1; 7 bases are shared with TRBD1. This CDR3 comprises 16 residues. V dropped 2 bases and J dropped 4; count of bases not matched to a gene: 11. CDR1 and CDR2 from the germline V gene are SGHRS and YFSETQ. Variable domain in full (rest from reference TRBV5-1 and TRBJ1-1): KAGVTQTPRYLIKTRGQQVTLSCSPISGHRSVSWYQQTPGQGLQFLFEYFSETQRNKGNFPGRFSGRQFSNSRSEMNVSTLELGDSALYLCASSFRQGGVSTEAFFGQGTRLTVV.

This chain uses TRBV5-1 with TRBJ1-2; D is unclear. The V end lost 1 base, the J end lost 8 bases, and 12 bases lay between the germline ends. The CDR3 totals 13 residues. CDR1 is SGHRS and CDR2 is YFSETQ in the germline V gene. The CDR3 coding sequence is TGCGCCAGCAGCTTGACTCCAGGCTGGGGCTACACCTTC. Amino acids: CASSLTPGWGYTF.

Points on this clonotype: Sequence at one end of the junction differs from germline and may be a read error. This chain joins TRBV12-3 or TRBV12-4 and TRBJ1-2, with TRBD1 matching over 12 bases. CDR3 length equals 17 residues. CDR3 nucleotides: TGTGCCAGCAATAACAGGGGACAGGGGGCTATAAACTATGGCTACGCCTTC. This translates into CASNNRGQGAINYGYAF.

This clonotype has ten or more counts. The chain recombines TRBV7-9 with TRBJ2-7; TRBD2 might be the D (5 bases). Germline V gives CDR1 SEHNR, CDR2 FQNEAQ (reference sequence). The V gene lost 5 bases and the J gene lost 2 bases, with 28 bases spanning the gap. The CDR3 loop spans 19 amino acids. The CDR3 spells CASSPSWALRGRITYEQYF. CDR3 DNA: TGTGCCAGCAGCCCTTCATGGGCTCTCCGAGGGAGAATCACCTACGAGCAGTACTTC. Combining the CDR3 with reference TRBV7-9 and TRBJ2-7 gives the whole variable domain DTGVSQNPRHKITKRGQNVTFRCDPISEHNRLYWYRQTLGQGPEFLTYFQNEAQLEKSRLLSDRFSAERPKGSFSTLEIQRTEQGDSAMYLCASSPSWALRGRITYEQYFGPGTRLTVT.

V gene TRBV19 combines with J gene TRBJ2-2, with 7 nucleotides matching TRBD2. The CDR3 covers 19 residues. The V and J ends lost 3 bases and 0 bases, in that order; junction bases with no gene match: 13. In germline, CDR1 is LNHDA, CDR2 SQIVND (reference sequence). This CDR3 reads CASSMLVRPSGANTGELFF. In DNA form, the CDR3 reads TGTGCCAGTAGTATGCTTGTCAGGCCTAGCGGCGCGAACACCGGGGAGCTGTTTTTT.

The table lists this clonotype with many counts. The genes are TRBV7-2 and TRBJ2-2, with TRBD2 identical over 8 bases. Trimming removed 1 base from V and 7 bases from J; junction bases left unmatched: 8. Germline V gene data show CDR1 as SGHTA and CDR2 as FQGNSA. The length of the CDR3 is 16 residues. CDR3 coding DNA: TGTGCCAGCAGCTTAGTTTACCGGGAGGGCCACGGGGAGCTGTTTTTT. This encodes CASSLVYREGHGELFF.

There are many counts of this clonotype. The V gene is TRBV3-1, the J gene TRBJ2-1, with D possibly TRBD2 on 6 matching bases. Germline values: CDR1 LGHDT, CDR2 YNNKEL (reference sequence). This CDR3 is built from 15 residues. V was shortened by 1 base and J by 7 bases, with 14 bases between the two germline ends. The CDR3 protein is CASSQGPGARNEQFF. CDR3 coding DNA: TGTGCCAGCAGCCAAGGACCGGGAGCCAGGAATGAGCAGTTCTTC.

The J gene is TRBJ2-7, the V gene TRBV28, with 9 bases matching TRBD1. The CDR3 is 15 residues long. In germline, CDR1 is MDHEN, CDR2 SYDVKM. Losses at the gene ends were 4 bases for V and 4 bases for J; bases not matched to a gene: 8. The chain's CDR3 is CASSSRTGEIYEQYF. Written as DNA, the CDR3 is TGTGCCAGCAGTTCGCGGACAGGGGAAATATACGAGCAGTACTTC. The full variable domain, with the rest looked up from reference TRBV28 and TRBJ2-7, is DVKVTQSSRYLVKRTGEKVFLECVQDMDHENMFWYRQDPGLGLRLIYFSYDVKMKEKGDIPEGYSVSREKKERFSLILESASTNQTSMYLCASSSRTGEIYEQYFGPGTRLTVT.

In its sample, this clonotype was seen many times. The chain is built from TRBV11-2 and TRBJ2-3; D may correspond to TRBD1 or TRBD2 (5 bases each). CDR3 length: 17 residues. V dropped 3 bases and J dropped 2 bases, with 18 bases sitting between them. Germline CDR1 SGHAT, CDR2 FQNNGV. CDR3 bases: TGTGCCAGCAGCTTTTACACCGGGACCCTCAACACAGATACGCAGTATTTT. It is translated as CASSFYTGTLNTDTQYF.

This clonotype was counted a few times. CDR3: CASTKPGTSGSTGYNEQFF. The CDR3 DNA sequence: TGTGCCAGCACCAAACCCGGGACTAGCGGGAGTACGGGTTACAATGAGCAGTTCTTC. The V call is TRBV7-9, the J call TRBJ2-1; the match to TRBD2 covers 14 bases. The CDR3 loop spans 19 amino acids. Germline V CDR1 and CDR2: SEHNR, FQNEAQ (reference sequence). Losses at the gene ends were 7 bases for V and 4 bases for J; bases not matched to a gene: 15.

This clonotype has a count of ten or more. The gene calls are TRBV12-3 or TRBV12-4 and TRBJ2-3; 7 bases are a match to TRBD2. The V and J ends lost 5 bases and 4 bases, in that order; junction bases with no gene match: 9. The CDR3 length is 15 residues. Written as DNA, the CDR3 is TGTGCCAGCAGTCCACTGGGCGGGAGCGCAGATACGCAGTATTTT. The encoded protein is CASSPLGGSADTQYF.

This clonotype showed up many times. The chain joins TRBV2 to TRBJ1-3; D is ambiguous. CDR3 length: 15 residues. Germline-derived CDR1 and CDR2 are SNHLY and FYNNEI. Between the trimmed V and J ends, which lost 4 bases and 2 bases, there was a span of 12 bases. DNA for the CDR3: TGTGCCAGCAGTGCTCAGGAATTTCCTGGAAACACCATATATTTT. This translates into CASSAQEFPGNTIYF.

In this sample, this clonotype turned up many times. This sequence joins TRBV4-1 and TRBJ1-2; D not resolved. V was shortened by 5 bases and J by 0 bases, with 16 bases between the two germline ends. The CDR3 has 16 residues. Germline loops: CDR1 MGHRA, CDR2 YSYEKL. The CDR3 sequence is CASSFSRAAANYGYTF. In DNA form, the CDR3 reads TGCGCCAGCAGCTTTAGCCGGGCCGCAGCTAACTATGGCTACACCTTC.

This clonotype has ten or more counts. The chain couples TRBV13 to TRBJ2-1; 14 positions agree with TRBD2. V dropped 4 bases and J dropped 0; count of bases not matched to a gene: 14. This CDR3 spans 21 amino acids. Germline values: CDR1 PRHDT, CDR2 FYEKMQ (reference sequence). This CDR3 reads CASSSLSPGLAGVSSYNEQFF. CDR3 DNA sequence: TGTGCCAGCAGCTCTCTCTCGCCGGGACTAGCGGGGGTGAGCTCCTACAATGAGCAGTTCTTC.

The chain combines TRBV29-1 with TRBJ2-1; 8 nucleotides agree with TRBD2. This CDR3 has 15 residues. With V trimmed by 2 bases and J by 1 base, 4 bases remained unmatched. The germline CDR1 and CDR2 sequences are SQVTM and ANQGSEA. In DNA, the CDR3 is TGCAGCGTTGAACTAAGCGGGAGTTCCTACAATGAGCAGTTCTTC. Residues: CSVELSGSSYNEQFF.